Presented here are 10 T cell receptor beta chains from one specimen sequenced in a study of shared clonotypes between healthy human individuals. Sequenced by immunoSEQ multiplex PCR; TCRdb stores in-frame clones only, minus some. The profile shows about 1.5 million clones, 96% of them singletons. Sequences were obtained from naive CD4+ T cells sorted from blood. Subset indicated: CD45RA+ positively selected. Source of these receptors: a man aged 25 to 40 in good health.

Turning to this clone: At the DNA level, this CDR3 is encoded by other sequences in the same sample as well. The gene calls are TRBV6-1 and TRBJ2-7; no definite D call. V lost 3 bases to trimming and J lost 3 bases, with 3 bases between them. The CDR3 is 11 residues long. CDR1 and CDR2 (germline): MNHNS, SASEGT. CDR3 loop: CASSDLYEQYF. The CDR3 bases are TGTGCCAGCAGTGACCTCTACGAGCAGTACTTC.

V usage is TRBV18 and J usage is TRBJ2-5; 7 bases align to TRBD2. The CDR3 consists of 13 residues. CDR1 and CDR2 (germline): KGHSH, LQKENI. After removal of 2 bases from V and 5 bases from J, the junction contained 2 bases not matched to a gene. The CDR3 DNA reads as TGTGCCAGCTCACCAAGCGGGGTCGAGACCCAGTACTTC. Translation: CASSPSGVETQYF.

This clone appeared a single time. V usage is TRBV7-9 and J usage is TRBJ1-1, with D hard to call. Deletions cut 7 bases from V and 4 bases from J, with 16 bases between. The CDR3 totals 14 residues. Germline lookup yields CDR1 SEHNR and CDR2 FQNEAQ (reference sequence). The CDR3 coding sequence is TGTGCCAGCACCAGCGATAAGAAGGGCACTGAAGCTTTCTTT. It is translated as CASTSDKKGTEAFF.

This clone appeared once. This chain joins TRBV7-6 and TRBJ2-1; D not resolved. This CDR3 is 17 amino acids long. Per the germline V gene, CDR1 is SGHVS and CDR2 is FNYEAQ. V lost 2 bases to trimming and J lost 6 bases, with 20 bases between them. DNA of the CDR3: TGTGCCAGCAGCTTAAGCGCCACGGTGGTTGGCCCCAATGAGCAGTTCTTC. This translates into CASSLSATVVGPNEQFF.

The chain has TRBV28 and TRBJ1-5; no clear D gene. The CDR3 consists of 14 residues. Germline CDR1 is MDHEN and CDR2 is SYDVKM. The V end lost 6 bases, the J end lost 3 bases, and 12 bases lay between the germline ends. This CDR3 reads CASRRRGNNQPQHF. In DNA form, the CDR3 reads TGTGCCAGCAGACGGCGGGGAAACAATCAGCCCCAGCATTTT.

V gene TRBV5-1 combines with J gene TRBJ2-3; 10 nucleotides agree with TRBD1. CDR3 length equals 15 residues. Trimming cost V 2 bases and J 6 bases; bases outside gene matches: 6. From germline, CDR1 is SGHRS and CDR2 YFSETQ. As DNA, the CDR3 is TGCGCCAGCAGCTTACGGACAGGGGGGACGGATACGCAGTATTTT. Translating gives CASSLRTGGTDTQYF.

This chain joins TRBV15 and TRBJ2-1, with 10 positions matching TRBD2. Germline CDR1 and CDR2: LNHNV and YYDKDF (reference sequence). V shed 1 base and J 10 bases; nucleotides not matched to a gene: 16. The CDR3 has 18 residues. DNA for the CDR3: TGTGCCACCAGCAGAGCAAGTTGGGCTAGCGGGAGTGTAAGGGAGCAGTTCTTC. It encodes CATSRASWASGSVREQFF.

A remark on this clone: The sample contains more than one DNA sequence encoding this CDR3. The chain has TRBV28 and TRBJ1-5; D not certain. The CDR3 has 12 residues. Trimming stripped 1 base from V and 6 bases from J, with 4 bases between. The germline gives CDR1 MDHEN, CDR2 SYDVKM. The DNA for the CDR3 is TGTGCCAGCAGTTTATCTTTTCAGCCCCAGCATTTT. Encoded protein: CASSLSFQPQHF.

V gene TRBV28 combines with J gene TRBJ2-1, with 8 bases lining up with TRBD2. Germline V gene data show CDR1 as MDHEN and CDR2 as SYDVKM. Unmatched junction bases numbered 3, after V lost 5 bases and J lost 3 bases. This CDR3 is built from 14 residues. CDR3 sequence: CASSPGGVYNEQFF. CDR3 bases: TGTGCCAGCAGTCCGGGGGGGGTCTACAATGAGCAGTTCTTC.

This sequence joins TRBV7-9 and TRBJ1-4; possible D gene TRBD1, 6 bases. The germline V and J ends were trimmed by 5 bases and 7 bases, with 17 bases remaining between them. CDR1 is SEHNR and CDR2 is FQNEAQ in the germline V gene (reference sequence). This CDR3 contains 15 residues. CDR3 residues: CASSPGGGGGEKLFF. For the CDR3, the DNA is TGTGCCAGCAGCCCTGGCGGAGGGGGTGGTGAAAAACTGTTTTTT.